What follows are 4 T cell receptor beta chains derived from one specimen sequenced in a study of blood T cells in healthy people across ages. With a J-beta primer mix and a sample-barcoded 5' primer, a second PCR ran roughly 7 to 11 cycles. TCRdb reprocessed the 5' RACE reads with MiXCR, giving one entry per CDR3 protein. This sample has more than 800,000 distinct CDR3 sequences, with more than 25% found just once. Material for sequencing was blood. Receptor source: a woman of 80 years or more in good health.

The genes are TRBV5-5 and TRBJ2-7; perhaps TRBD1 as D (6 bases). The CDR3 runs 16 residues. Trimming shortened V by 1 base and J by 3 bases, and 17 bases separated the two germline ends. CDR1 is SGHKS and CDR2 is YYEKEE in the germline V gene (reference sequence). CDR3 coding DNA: TGTGCCAGCAGCTTGCCGCCCGGACAGTTTATCTACGAGCAGTACTTC. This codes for CASSLPPGQFIYEQYF. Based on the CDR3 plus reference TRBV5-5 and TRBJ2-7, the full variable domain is DAGVTQSPTHLIKTRGQQVTLRCSPISGHKSVSWYQQVLGQGPQFIFQYYEKEERGRGNFPDRFSARQFPNYSSELNVNALLLGDSALYLCASSLPPGQFIYEQYFGPGTRLTVT.

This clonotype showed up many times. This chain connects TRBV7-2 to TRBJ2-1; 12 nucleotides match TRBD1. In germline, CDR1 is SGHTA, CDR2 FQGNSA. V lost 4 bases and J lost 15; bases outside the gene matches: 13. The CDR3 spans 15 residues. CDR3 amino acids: CASSSGQGAHTDRFF. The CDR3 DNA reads TGTGCCAGCAGCTCGGGACAGGGGGCCCACACTGATCGGTTCTTC.

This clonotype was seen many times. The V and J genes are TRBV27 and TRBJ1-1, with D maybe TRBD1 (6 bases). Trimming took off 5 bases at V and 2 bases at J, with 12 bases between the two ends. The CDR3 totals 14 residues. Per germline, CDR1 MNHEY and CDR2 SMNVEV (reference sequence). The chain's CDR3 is CASSPRQVNTEAFF. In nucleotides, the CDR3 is TGTGCCAGCAGTCCAAGACAGGTAAACACTGAAGCTTTCTTT.

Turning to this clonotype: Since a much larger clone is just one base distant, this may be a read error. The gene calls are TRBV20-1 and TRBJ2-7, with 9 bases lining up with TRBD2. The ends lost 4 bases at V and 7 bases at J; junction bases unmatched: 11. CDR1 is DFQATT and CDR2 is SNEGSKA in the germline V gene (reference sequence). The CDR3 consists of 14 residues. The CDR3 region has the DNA TGCAGTGCTAAGAGCGGGGGGCCCTACAATGAGCAGTACTTC. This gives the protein CSAKSGGPYNEQYF.